Below, 19 T cell receptor beta chains from the same sample are listed, as sequenced in a study of blood T cell repertoires in COVID-19. Some clones are missing from TCRdb's copy, which holds only in-frame ones; the method was immunoSEQ multiplex PCR. In the table there are 200,000 to 250,000 clones, roughly nine tenths of which are singletons. The specimen was peripheral blood. The source of these receptors is a woman aged 45-60 years with COVID-19, enrolled during active disease.

This chain connects TRBV4-3 to TRBJ1-2; D is perhaps TRBD1 (6 bases). Germline CDR1 is LGHNA and CDR2 is YSLEER. CDR3 length: 15 amino acids. The ends were cut back, 0 bases at V and 1 base at J, with 9 bases in the middle. DNA of the CDR3: TGCGCCAGCAGCCAAGAGACCAGGGGTAACTATGGCTACACCTTC. Its translation: CASSQETRGNYGYTF.

The chain links TRBV11-2 to TRBJ2-7, with 10 nucleotides matching TRBD2. Germline V gene data show CDR1 as SGHAT and CDR2 as FQNNGV. The CDR3 length is 15 residues. After removal of 2 bases from V and 4 bases from J, the junction contained 5 bases not matched to a gene. DNA for the CDR3: TGTGCCAGCAGCTTAAGCGGGGGGGCCGGGTACGAGCAGTACGTC. Translation: CASSLSGGAGYEQYV.

The chain couples TRBV5-1 to TRBJ1-3; no firm D call. The CDR3 covers 15 residues. The ends were cut back, 2 bases at V and 0 bases at J, with 9 bases in the middle. Germline-derived CDR1 and CDR2 are SGHRS and YFSETQ. The CDR3 reads CASSFFSGSGNTIYF. The CDR3 DNA follows: TGCGCCAGCAGCTTTTTTTCCGGCTCTGGAAACACCATATATTTT.

The chain combines TRBV5-8 with TRBJ1-1; no reliable D call. The CDR3 covers 13 residues. Trimming removed 4 bases at V and 1 base at J, with 8 bases between. The V gene's germline CDR1 is SGHTS and CDR2 YDEGEE. Here the CDR3 reads CASSHTWNTEAFF. The DNA for the CDR3 is TGTGCCAGCAGCCACACGTGGAACACTGAAGCTTTCTTT.

The chain has TRBV19 and TRBJ1-5; 8 nucleotides line up with TRBD1. Germline CDR1 reads LNHDA; CDR2 reads SQIVND (reference sequence). V lost 6 bases, J lost 5 bases, and 0 bases stayed unmatched. This CDR3 region has 12 residues. CDR3 nucleotide sequence: TGTGCCAGTAGACAGGGGGATCAGCCCCAGCATTTT. Protein product: CASRQGDQPQHF. Supplemented by reference TRBV19 and TRBJ1-5, the full variable domain reads DGGITQSPKYLFRKEGQNVTLSCEQNLNHDAMYWYRQDPGQGLRLIYYSQIVNDFQKGDIAEGYSVSREKKESFPLTVTSAQKNPTAFYLCASRQGDQPQHFGDGTRLSIL.

The rearrangement uses TRBV5-1 and TRBJ2-7; D unclear. The CDR3 is 13 residues long. Germline assignment: CDR1 SGHRS and CDR2 YFSETQ. V was clipped by 4 bases and J by 0 bases, with 8 bases between them. The CDR3 loop is CASSLASSYEQYF. CDR3 in DNA: TGCGCCAGCAGCCTGGCCAGCTCCTACGAGCAGTACTTC.

This clone has a single count. The chain combines TRBV6-1 with TRBJ2-7, with D tentatively TRBD2 (5 bases). The germline gives CDR1 MNHNS, CDR2 SASEGT. The CDR3 spans 13 residues. Between the trimmed V and J ends, which lost 2 bases and 7 bases, there was a span of 12 bases. The CDR3 is CASSESESGEQYV. The DNA for the CDR3 is TGTGCCAGCAGTGAATCCGAATCGGGGGAGCAGTACGTC.

The V and J genes are TRBV13 and TRBJ1-1, with 8 bases identical to TRBD1. Germline values: CDR1 PRHDT, CDR2 FYEKMQ (reference sequence). This CDR3 has 13 residues. J gave up 8 bases and V 5 bases, and 7 bases lay outside the gene matches. CDR3 bases: TGTGCCAGCAGCCTCGACAGGGGAAGAGAAGCTTTCTTT. Translation: CASSLDRGREAFF.

The V call is TRBV28, the J call TRBJ2-5; D possibly corresponds to TRBD1 (5 bases). Germline CDR1 reads MDHEN; CDR2 reads SYDVKM. The CDR3 totals 14 residues. Trimming took 7 bases from V and 8 from J, leaving 20 bases between them. CDR3 in amino acids: CASTGFRVQFTQYF. The CDR3 DNA is TGTGCCAGCACTGGTTTCAGGGTCCAATTCACCCAGTACTTC.

Here the CDR3 reads CASSLTATEAFF. For the CDR3, the DNA is TGTGCCAGCAGCCTGACAGCCACTGAAGCTTTCTTT. The chain recombines TRBV4-2 with TRBJ1-1, with a weak D call TRBD1 (5 bases). V gave up 4 bases and J gave up 4 bases, with 7 bases separating them. Germline values: CDR1 LGHNA, CDR2 YNFKEQ. The CDR3 extends over 12 amino acids.

The V and J genes are TRBV6-1 and TRBJ2-3; the match to TRBD2 covers 8 bases. Germline V CDR1 and CDR2: MNHNS, SASEGT. The V segment lost 6 bases and the J segment 9 bases; nucleotides outside the gene matches: 5. There are 12 residues in the CDR3. CDR3 nucleotides: TGTGCCAGCAGGGGACTAGAGCCGACGCAGTATTTT. The encoded protein is CASRGLEPTQYF.

This clone was counted a few times. The J gene is TRBJ1-1, the V gene TRBV6-6, with TRBD1 matching over 7 bases. CDR3 length equals 13 residues. Germline loops: CDR1 MNHNY, CDR2 SVGAGI (reference sequence). V lost 9 bases and J lost 2; bases outside the gene matches: 6. The CDR3 loop reads CASEGQTNTEAFF. CDR3 nucleotides: TGTGCCAGTGAGGGACAGACTAACACTGAAGCTTTCTTT.

The chain uses TRBV15 and TRBJ2-4; the D gene is possibly TRBD1 (6 bases). V shed 7 bases and J shed 7 bases, with 23 bases lying between them. In germline, CDR1 is LNHNV, CDR2 YYDKDF (reference sequence). CDR3 length: 16 residues. The CDR3 nucleotides are TGTGCCACCAACCGTGACACAACACCCCAGGGGAACATTCAGTACTTC. This encodes CATNRDTTPQGNIQYF.

The chain has TRBV27 and TRBJ2-7; D may be TRBD2 (5 bases). Germline V gene lookup returns CDR1 MNHEY and CDR2 SMNVEV (reference sequence). The CDR3 loop spans 15 amino acids. Trimming left V 2 bases short and J 0 bases short, with 11 bases between. CDR3 coding DNA: TGTGCCAGCAGTTTAGGAGGATTCAGCTCCTACGAGCAGTACTTC. It encodes CASSLGGFSSYEQYF.

CDR3 sequence reads: CASSTGTGNQPQHF. CDR3 nucleotide sequence: TGTGCCAGCAGTACCGGGACAGGGAATCAGCCCCAGCATTTT. This chain uses TRBV6-6 with TRBJ1-5; 9 nucleotides agree with TRBD1. Looked up from germline, CDR1 is MNHNY and CDR2 is SVGAGI (reference sequence). The CDR3 is made up of 14 amino acids. After removal of 5 bases from V and 4 bases from J, the junction contained 3 bases not matched to a gene.

V and J are TRBV3-1 (or the pseudogene TRBV3-2) and TRBJ2-1, with D possibly TRBD1 on 5 matching bases. Germline CDR1 reads LGHDT; CDR2 reads YNNKEL (reference sequence). This CDR3 comprises 13 residues. Trimming removed 4 bases at V and 4 bases at J, with 8 bases between. CDR3 in amino acids: CASSLDSYNEQFF. CDR3 sequence (DNA): TGTGCCAGCAGCCTAGACAGTTACAATGAGCAGTTCTTC.

The chain joins TRBV7-9 to TRBJ2-3, with 7 bases matching TRBD2. The CDR3 is made up of 16 amino acids. V was pared by 5 bases and J by 0 bases, with 8 bases of the junction left unmatched. Germline CDR1 is SEHNR and CDR2 is FQNEAQ (reference sequence). For the CDR3, the DNA is TGTGCCAGCAGCCCCCCCTGGCGGGAGAGCACAGATACGCAGTATTTT. Protein sequence: CASSPPWRESTDTQYF.

The count of this clone is one. V is TRBV19 and J is TRBJ1-3, with D possibly TRBD1 on 6 matching bases. Trimming took off 7 bases at V and 0 bases at J, with 16 bases between the two ends. Germline-derived CDR1 and CDR2 are LNHDA and SQIVND (reference sequence). This CDR3 has 16 amino acids. The CDR3 reads CASTYRAIFSGNTIYF. In DNA, the CDR3 is TGTGCCAGTACCTACAGGGCTATCTTCTCTGGAAACACCATATATTTT.

The chain has TRBV19 and TRBJ1-2; maybe TRBD1 (5 bases). Germline V lookup: CDR1 LNHDA, CDR2 SQIVND (reference sequence). This CDR3 has 17 amino acids. Trimming left V 5 bases short and J 4 bases short, with 23 bases between. CDR3 sequence reads: CASSASGLPIGGYGYTF. The CDR3 coding sequence is TGTGCCAGTAGTGCCTCGGGACTGCCAATAGGCGGCTATGGCTACACCTTC.